These T cell receptor beta chains were read from a single sample in a study of human T cells and chemical hapten exposure. TCRdb re-derived calls from the RACE reads in MiXCR, one entry per CDR3 protein. The data hold roughly 150,000 distinct CDR3 sequences, with about a quarter observed a single time. Sequencing used whole blood, obtained in connection with sensitization to the hapten diphenylcyclopropenone (DPC). These receptors were taken from a young woman with alopecia areata. Some clones in this sample may be carry-over from other donors' samples. Each CDR3 is given with its conserved first and last residue. Fields, in order: CDR3 protein, CDR3 DNA, D gene, J gene, clone size, V gene. A D gene is named only where the DNA matches it firmly. Rows give clone size only sometimes, using once, few, many, or a class for an expanded clone.

cdr3_aa: CASSQFSGTSGTDTQYF
cdr3_nt: TGCGCCAGCAGCCAATTTTCCGGGACTAGCGGCACAGATACGCAGTATTTT
d_call: TRBD2
j_call: TRBJ2-3
clone_size: NA
v_call: TRBV4-3

cdr3_aa: CASSPPVRSGNNEQFF
cdr3_nt: TGTGCCAGCTCACCCCCGGTGCGGAGCGGCAACAATGAGCAGTTCTTC
d_call: NA
j_call: TRBJ2-1
clone_size: NA
v_call: TRBV18

cdr3_aa: CSASAGVEQYF
cdr3_nt: TGCAGTGCTAGTGCAGGGGTCGAGCAGTACTTC
d_call: NA
j_call: TRBJ2-7
clone_size: NA
v_call: TRBV20-1

cdr3_aa: CASSTIDYGTGELFF
cdr3_nt: TGTGCCAGCAGCACCATAGATTATGGTACAGGGGAGCTGTTTTTT
d_call: NA
j_call: TRBJ2-2
clone_size: NA
v_call: TRBV7-3

cdr3_aa: CASSQASGTGHNEQFF
cdr3_nt: TGTGCCAGCAGCCAAGCGAGCGGGACAGGGCACAATGAGCAGTTCTTC
d_call: TRBD1
j_call: TRBJ2-1
clone_size: NA
v_call: TRBV4-2

cdr3_aa: CASSQEPHVTYEQYF
cdr3_nt: TGTGCCAGCAGCCAAGAGCCCCACGTAACCTACGAGCAGTACTTC
d_call: NA
j_call: TRBJ2-7
clone_size: few
v_call: TRBV4-2

cdr3_aa: CASSPTGSREQYF
cdr3_nt: TGTGCCAGCAGTCCGACGGGGTCTCGTGAGCAGTACTTC
d_call: NA
j_call: TRBJ2-7
clone_size: medium-sized
v_call: TRBV12-3/TRBV12-4

cdr3_aa: CASLLPGQGRVRQFF
cdr3_nt: TGTGCCAGCCTCCTCCCGGGACAGGGGAGGGTTAGGCAGTTCTTC
d_call: TRBD1
j_call: TRBJ2-1
clone_size: few
v_call: TRBV6-2/TRBV6-3

cdr3_aa: CASSSTGGLTEAFF
cdr3_nt: TGTGCCAGCAGCTCGACAGGGGGCCTGACTGAAGCTTTCTTT
d_call: TRBD1
j_call: TRBJ1-1
clone_size: few
v_call: TRBV7-9

cdr3_aa: CASSGTYNQPQHF
cdr3_nt: TGTGCCAGCAGTGGGACATACAATCAGCCCCAGCATTTT
d_call: NA
j_call: TRBJ1-5
clone_size: NA
v_call: TRBV6-1

cdr3_aa: CASTAKFLDNHEQYF
cdr3_nt: TGTGCCAGCACCGCCAAATTCCTAGACAATCACGAGCAGTACTTC
d_call: NA
j_call: TRBJ2-7
clone_size: NA
v_call: TRBV3-1

cdr3_aa: CASSLGSGMGAKNIQYF
cdr3_nt: TGTGCCAGCAGCTTAGGAAGCGGGATGGGGGCCAAAAACATTCAGTACTTC
d_call: TRBD2
j_call: TRBJ2-4
clone_size: few
v_call: TRBV7-2

cdr3_aa: CASSLGTGSSEQYF
cdr3_nt: TGTGCCAGCAGCTTAGGGACAGGGTCTTCCGAGCAGTACTTC
d_call: TRBD1
j_call: TRBJ2-7
clone_size: NA
v_call: TRBV7-7

cdr3_aa: CASSLAYSSYNEQFF
cdr3_nt: TGTGCCAGCAGCTTAGCGTACTCCTCCTACAATGAGCAGTTCTTC
d_call: NA
j_call: TRBJ2-1
clone_size: few
v_call: TRBV7-2

cdr3_aa: CAISESGLAGETQYF
cdr3_nt: TGTGCCATCAGCGAAAGTGGACTAGCGGGAGAGACGCAGTATTTT
d_call: TRBD2
j_call: TRBJ2-3
clone_size: NA
v_call: TRBV10-3

cdr3_aa: CASSVGAITEAFF
cdr3_nt: TGTGCCAGCAGCGTAGGGGCAATAACTGAAGCTTTCTTT
d_call: NA
j_call: TRBJ1-1
clone_size: NA
v_call: TRBV9

cdr3_aa: CASSPRQESTDTQYF
cdr3_nt: TGCGCCAGCAGCCCCCGACAGGAGAGCACAGATACGCAGTATTTT
d_call: NA
j_call: TRBJ2-3
clone_size: few
v_call: TRBV4-3

cdr3_aa: CASSQEGQPQHF
cdr3_nt: TGTGCCAGCAGCCAAGAAGGTCAGCCCCAGCATTTT
d_call: NA
j_call: TRBJ1-5
clone_size: few
v_call: TRBV4-2

cdr3_aa: CASSLSPGDEQYF
cdr3_nt: TGTGCCAGCAGTTTATCACCCGGGGACGAGCAGTACTTC
d_call: NA
j_call: TRBJ2-7
clone_size: few
v_call: TRBV12-3/TRBV12-4

cdr3_aa: CSVKGQVHEQFF
cdr3_nt: TGCAGTGTAAAAGGACAGGTTCATGAGCAGTTCTTC
d_call: TRBD1
j_call: TRBJ2-1
clone_size: few
v_call: TRBV20-1

cdr3_aa: CASRTGTGDSYGYTF
cdr3_nt: TGTGCCAGCAGGACCGGGACAGGGGACTCCTATGGCTACACCTTC
d_call: TRBD1
j_call: TRBJ1-2
clone_size: many
v_call: TRBV6-2/TRBV6-3

cdr3_aa: CSGQVGQGSGNTIYF
cdr3_nt: TGCAGCGGCCAGGTCGGACAGGGCTCTGGAAACACCATATATTTT
d_call: TRBD1
j_call: TRBJ1-3
clone_size: few
v_call: TRBV29-1

cdr3_aa: CASSLRGTPYNEQFF
cdr3_nt: TGCGCCAGCAGCTTGAGAGGGACTCCTTACAATGAGCAGTTCTTC
d_call: NA
j_call: TRBJ2-1
clone_size: NA
v_call: TRBV5-1

cdr3_aa: CASSQDGTSGTGELFF
cdr3_nt: TGTGCCAGCAGCCAAGACGGGACTAGCGGGACCGGGGAGCTGTTTTTT
d_call: TRBD2
j_call: TRBJ2-2
clone_size: few
v_call: TRBV4-2

cdr3_aa: CSARPSAGRTDTQYF
cdr3_nt: TGCAGTGCTAGGCCCTCGGCGGGGCGCACAGATACGCAGTATTTT
d_call: NA
j_call: TRBJ2-3
clone_size: few
v_call: TRBV20-1